A single sample is the source of the 11 T cell receptor beta chains below, sequenced in a study of Graves' ophthalmopathy and Graves' hyperthyroidism. Researchers took RNA transcripts and amplified TCR beta CDR3 regions from them. Following a first-round RT-PCR that used HTBI primers, a second-round multiplex PCR was carried out. TCRdb processed the multiplex PCR reads anew with MiXCR; each CDR3 protein has one entry. The table lists roughly 480,000 distinct CDR3 sequences, approximately 15% of them singletons, with about 10% in the top ten. Sequencing was carried out using blood. Receptor source: a woman under 40 with Graves' ophthalmopathy.

Only a few counts were recorded for this clonotype. This chain uses TRBV12-3 or TRBV12-4 with TRBJ2-2, with no clear D. This CDR3 region has 13 residues. V shed 1 base and J shed 5 bases, with 5 bases lying between them. CDR3: CASSLVLTGELFF. The CDR3 nucleotides read TGTGCCAGCAGTTTAGTTTTGACCGGGGAGCTGTTTTTT.

Many counts were recorded for this clonotype. This rearrangement joins TRBV6-5 to TRBJ1-6; the match to TRBD1 covers 9 bases. This CDR3 has 17 residues. The V gene's germline CDR1 is MNHEY and CDR2 SVGAGI. The junction had 7 bases not matched to a gene; V was cut back by 2 bases and J by 5 bases. The CDR3 sequence: CASSYTPGQGNNSPLHF. CDR3 nucleotides: TGTGCCAGCAGTTACACCCCTGGACAGGGGAATAATTCACCCCTCCACTTT.

The V gene is TRBV30, the J gene TRBJ1-5; D gene ambiguous. Between the trimmed V and J ends, which lost 8 bases and 3 bases, there was a span of 14 bases. The CDR3 consists of 13 residues. Looked up from germline, CDR1 is GTSNPN and CDR2 is SVGIG (reference sequence). The CDR3 nucleotides read TGTGCCATGAGCCGGGCCTCCAATCAGCCCCAGCATTTT. Its translation is CAMSRASNQPQHF. The variable domain in full, completed from reference TRBV30 and TRBJ1-5, reads SQTIHQWPATLVQPVGSPLSLECTVEGTSNPNLYWYRQAAGRGLQLLFYSVGIGQISSEVPQNLSASRPQDRQFILSSKKLLLSDSGFYLCAMSRASNQPQHFGDGTRLSIL.

This clonotype was recorded many times. The genes are TRBV28 and TRBJ2-7, with D unresolved. The germline V gene has CDR1 MDHEN and CDR2 SYDVKM. The CDR3 covers 14 residues. V was trimmed by 2 bases and J by 2 bases, leaving 10 bases between them. The chain's CDR3 is CASSLPDGTYEQYF. The CDR3, as DNA: TGTGCCAGCAGTTTACCCGACGGTACCTACGAGCAGTACTTC.

This chain's CDR3 is CASSHGRNEQYF. In DNA, the CDR3 is TGTGCCAGCAGCCATGGACGCAACGAGCAGTACTTC. The chain has TRBV28 and TRBJ2-7; the D is unclear. The length of the CDR3 is 12 residues. The germline CDR1 and CDR2 sequences are MDHEN and SYDVKM. The V gene lost 6 bases and the J gene lost 5 bases, with 11 bases spanning the gap.

This clonotype showed up just a few times. Possible read error: a much larger clone is one base away. This chain connects TRBV28 to TRBJ1-3; D unresolved. Germline V lookup: CDR1 MDHEN, CDR2 SYDVKM. CDR3 length equals 13 residues. CDR3 residues: CTSRISSGNTIYF. The DNA of the CDR3 is TGTACCAGCAGGATAAGCTCTGGAAACACCATATATTTT.

This clonotype appeared many times. This chain links TRBV12-3 or TRBV12-4 with TRBJ2-2; 7 bases match TRBD1. Germline trimming cut 5 bases from V and 7 bases from J; bases unmatched to any gene: 1. This CDR3 has 12 residues. The CDR3 spells CASSRTGGELFF. The CDR3 DNA reads as TGTGCCAGCAGTCGGACAGGCGGGGAGCTGTTTTTT.

Points on this clonotype: A much bigger clone sits one base away, suggesting this may be a read error. The V call is TRBV7-2, the J call TRBJ2-5, with TRBD2 as a possible D gene (6 bases). The CDR3 consists of 16 residues. Germline V gene sequence: CDR1 SGHTA, CDR2 FQGNSA. The CDR3 here is CAISPPNGVAEETQYF. CDR3 nucleotide sequence: TGTGCCATCAGCCCCCCCAATGGGGTAGCGGAAGAGACCCAGTACTTC.

This clonotype was seen repeatedly, ten times or more. This chain joins TRBV10-1 and TRBJ1-5; D gene uncertain. V was clipped by 4 bases and J by 3 bases, with 10 bases between them. The germline V gene has CDR1 WNHNN and CDR2 SYGVQD (reference sequence). The CDR3 covers 14 residues. CDR3 sequence reads: CASSASGNNQPQHF. CDR3 coding DNA: TGCGCCAGCAGTGCGTCGGGTAACAATCAGCCCCAGCATTTT.

This clonotype was seen many times. V gene TRBV28 combines with J gene TRBJ2-7, with D maybe TRBD1 (6 bases). CDR3 length equals 16 residues. Germline CDR1 is MDHEN and CDR2 is SYDVKM. V was trimmed by 1 base and J by 0 bases, leaving 13 bases between them. CDR3 sequence: CASSLLRQVPSYEQYF. DNA of the CDR3: TGTGCCAGCAGTTTATTGAGACAGGTTCCCTCCTACGAGCAGTACTTC.

This clonotype came up many times. J is TRBJ2-7 and V is TRBV5-1, with 9 bases that match TRBD1. This CDR3 is built from 13 residues. The J segment lost 2 bases and the V segment lost 6 bases, leaving 3 bases of the junction unmatched. From germline, CDR1 is SGHRS and CDR2 YFSETQ. CDR3 nucleotides: TGCGCCAGCACCGGGACAGGGACCTACGAGCAGTACTTC. Translated: CASTGTGTYEQYF.